The 27 T cell receptor beta chains below were found in one sample sequenced in a study of Ad26.COV2.S vaccination and SARS-CoV-2 variants. The treatment here: some 19 received Ad26.COV2.S at low or high dose, single or two shots; about 5 received placebo; per-sample allocation not given. Sampling was done on day 63 after the first vaccine or placebo injection. The protocol was immunoSEQ multiplex PCR, while the TCRdb copy is restricted to in-frame clones and leaves out a portion. The table lists about 350,000 clones, around 89% of them singletons. This specimen was peripheral blood, taken in a trial of Ad26.COV2.S vaccine versus placebo. Source of these receptors: a person aged 18 to 59 who received the Ad26.COV2.S COVID-19 vaccine or a placebo.

The V call is TRBV3-1 (or the pseudogene TRBV3-2), the J call TRBJ2-1; TRBD2 aligns across 12 bases. Germline V CDR1 and CDR2: LGHDT, YNNKEL (reference sequence). Trimming cost V 5 bases and J 3 bases; bases outside gene matches: 5. The CDR3 contains 16 residues. CDR3 loop: CASSAWTSGVYNEQFF. In DNA form, the CDR3 reads TGTGCCAGCAGCGCCTGGACTAGCGGGGTCTACAATGAGCAGTTCTTC.

The J gene is TRBJ1-1, the V gene TRBV5-1; TRBD1 might be the D (6 bases). V was trimmed by 2 bases and J by 1 base, leaving 12 bases between them. Germline-derived CDR1 and CDR2 are SGHRS and YFSETQ. CDR3 length: 15 amino acids. Here the CDR3 reads CASSFRTDSNTEAFF. The CDR3 bases are TGCGCCAGCAGCTTTAGGACAGATTCGAACACTGAAGCTTTCTTT.

This clone came up once. The chain carries TRBV25-1 and TRBJ1-1, with D unresolved. Germline CDR1 reads MGHDK; CDR2 reads SYGVNS. The CDR3 is made up of 13 amino acids. V dropped 3 bases and J dropped 4 bases, with 9 bases sitting between them. The CDR3 region has the DNA TGTGCCAGCAGTGACCTCTCGGCCACTGAAGCTTTCTTT. Translating it yields CASSDLSATEAFF.

This clone was observed a few times. V usage is TRBV4-3 and J usage is TRBJ1-2, with D possibly TRBD1 on 5 matching bases. This CDR3 has 14 amino acids. The germline V gene has CDR1 LGHNA and CDR2 YSLEER. V lost 0 bases to trimming and J lost 10 bases, with 15 bases between them. DNA of the CDR3: TGCGCCAGCAGCCAAGACCCGGGACCTTACCTCTACACCTTC. Translating it yields CASSQDPGPYLYTF.

The chain carries TRBV6-5 and TRBJ1-2; D remains ambiguous. Germline CDR1 is MNHEY and CDR2 is SVGAGI. Trimming shortened V by 6 bases and J by 8 bases, and 10 bases separated the two germline ends. CDR3 length: 11 amino acids. CDR3 sequence: CASRASFGYTF. The CDR3 bases are TGTGCCAGCAGAGCCAGTTTCGGCTACACCTTC.

The chain carries TRBV28 and TRBJ1-5, with D tentatively TRBD1 (5 bases). CDR3 length: 19 residues. Germline CDR1 is MDHEN and CDR2 is SYDVKM. V lost 5 bases, J lost 4 bases, and 27 bases lay in between. The CDR3 sequence: CASSLVQGRVGGSNQPQHF. DNA of the CDR3: TGTGCCAGCAGTCTCGTCCAGGGCAGGGTTGGGGGATCAAATCAGCCCCAGCATTTT.

This chain connects TRBV3-1 (or the pseudogene TRBV3-2) to TRBJ2-3; 8 nucleotides match TRBD2. Looked up from germline, CDR1 is LGHDT and CDR2 is YNNKEL (reference sequence). The CDR3 is 17 residues long. V shed 1 base, J shed 2 bases, and the junction held 8 bases outside the gene matches. CDR3 DNA sequence: TGTGCCAGCAGCCAAGGCTTCGGCGGGGGGAACACAGATACGCAGTATTTT. Translation gives CASSQGFGGGNTDTQYF.

The sample holds one count of this clone. The chain uses TRBV27 and TRBJ1-5; maybe TRBD1 (6 bases). The CDR3 runs to 14 residues. In germline, CDR1 is MNHEY, CDR2 SMNVEV (reference sequence). V was pared by 4 bases and J by 4 bases, with 11 bases between. CDR3 in DNA: TGTGCCAGCAGTTCGACAGGTCCGAATCAGCCCCAGCATTTT. Translation gives CASSSTGPNQPQHF.

The rearrangement uses TRBV5-4 and TRBJ2-3; TRBD1 agrees at 8 bases. With 3 bases clipped from V and 8 bases from J, the junction kept 8 bases outside the gene matches. This CDR3 spans 14 amino acids. Germline V gene sequence: CDR1 SGHNT, CDR2 YYREEE (reference sequence). The CDR3 protein is CASSSKDREVTQYF. The CDR3, as DNA: TGTGCCAGCAGCTCTAAGGACAGGGAGGTTACGCAGTATTTT.

This clone was seen a single time. The V and J genes are TRBV27 and TRBJ1-5, with TRBD1 matching 7 bases. The junction had 2 bases not matched to a gene; V was cut back by 0 bases and J by 0 bases. Germline values: CDR1 MNHEY, CDR2 SMNVEV (reference sequence). The CDR3 covers 16 residues. CDR3 sequence (DNA): TGTGCCAGCAGTTTATCGACAGGGTATAGCAATCAGCCCCAGCATTTT. It codes for CASSLSTGYSNQPQHF.

The gene calls are TRBV3-1 (or the pseudogene TRBV3-2) and TRBJ1-2, with D unresolved. Trimming removed 7 bases from V and 2 bases from J, with 17 bases in between. This CDR3 region has 15 residues. Germline values: CDR1 LGHDT, CDR2 YNNKEL (reference sequence). CDR3: CASTPRRRQNYGYTF. The CDR3 DNA is TGTGCCAGCACCCCTCGGAGACGGCAGAACTATGGCTACACCTTC.

The rearrangement joins TRBV28 to TRBJ1-5; weak D call: TRBD1 (6 bases). Germline-derived CDR1 and CDR2 are MDHEN and SYDVKM. V lost 7 bases and J lost 5, with 15 bases in between. The CDR3 has 14 residues. The CDR3 region is CASKTTGIHQPQHF. CDR3 bases: TGTGCCAGCAAGACTACAGGGATCCATCAGCCCCAGCATTTT.

Notes on this clone: This may arise from a read error, as a much more abundant clone is one base away. Other DNA sequences in the same sample also yield this CDR3. The chain links TRBV9 to TRBJ1-1; maybe TRBD1 (5 bases). CDR3 length equals 13 residues. In germline, CDR1 is SGDLS, CDR2 YYNGEE. V lost 0 bases and J 3 bases, leaving 6 bases between the germline ends. The CDR3 loop reads CASSVGGYTEAFF. The CDR3 nucleotides are TGTGCCAGCAGCGTAGGGGGCTACACTGAAGCTTTCTTT.

This clone appeared a single time. The chain is built from TRBV6-5 and TRBJ1-2; D is unclear. The V and J ends lost 6 bases and 8 bases respectively, with 7 bases between them. The CDR3 totals 10 residues. Germline CDR1 is MNHEY and CDR2 is SVGAGI. CDR3 region: CASRSAGYTF. For the CDR3, the DNA is TGTGCCAGCAGATCCGCGGGCTACACCTTC.

The rearrangement joins TRBV5-4 to TRBJ2-5; D remains unclear. The CDR3 has 12 residues. The germline CDR1 and CDR2 sequences are SGHNT and YYREEE (reference sequence). Trimming pared 3 bases from V and 6 bases from J, leaving 9 bases between. CDR3 DNA sequence: TGTGCCAGCAGCTCTGATGTGCAGACCCAGTACTTC. Translating gives CASSSDVQTQYF.

The V gene is TRBV19, the J gene TRBJ1-3; possible D gene TRBD1, 6 bases. The germline V and J ends were trimmed by 6 bases and 0 bases, with 21 bases remaining between them. The CDR3 runs 18 residues. Germline V gene sequence: CDR1 LNHDA, CDR2 SQIVND (reference sequence). In nucleotides, the CDR3 is TGTGCCAGTAGCTCCTCCGGGACACGCGATTTCTCTGGAAACACCATATATTTT. This codes for CASSSSGTRDFSGNTIYF. The variable domain in full, with the rest retrieved from reference TRBV19 and TRBJ1-3, is DGGITQSPKYLFRKEGQNVTLSCEQNLNHDAMYWYRQDPGQGLRLIYYSQIVNDFQKGDIAEGYSVSREKKESFPLTVTSAQKNPTAFYLCASSSSGTRDFSGNTIYFGEGSWLTVV.

The chain recombines TRBV6-5 with TRBJ1-5, with TRBD1 as a possible D gene (6 bases). With 6 bases removed from V and 7 bases from J, the gap between germline ends came to 16 bases. The germline CDR1 and CDR2 sequences are MNHEY and SVGAGI. The CDR3 totals 14 residues. The CDR3 DNA follows: TGTGCCAGCAGCCTGGCGGGGCAGGGGCAGCCCCAGCATTTT. This codes for CASSLAGQGQPQHF.

This chain uses TRBV4-1 with TRBJ2-2; D uncertain. The CDR3 covers 18 residues. Germline assignment: CDR1 MGHRA and CDR2 YSYEKL. Between the trimmed V and J ends, which lost 0 bases and 6 bases, there was a span of 20 bases. CDR3 sequence reads: CASSQEIRVNRVPGELFF. In DNA form, the CDR3 reads TGCGCCAGCAGCCAAGAAATCCGGGTCAACCGAGTCCCCGGGGAGCTGTTTTTT.

The gene calls are TRBV19 and TRBJ2-6, with 7 positions matching TRBD1. This CDR3 contains 14 residues. The germline gives CDR1 LNHDA, CDR2 SQIVND (reference sequence). Trimming took 8 bases from V and 2 from J; bases not matched to a gene: 3. The CDR3 sequence is CASLDRAGANVLTF. CDR3 in DNA: TGTGCCAGTCTAGACAGGGCTGGGGCCAACGTCCTGACTTTC.

This clone was picked up one time. The chain carries TRBV28 and TRBJ1-5; no clear D gene. The V and J ends lost 4 bases and 4 bases respectively, with 11 bases between them. The CDR3 consists of 14 residues. Germline V gives CDR1 MDHEN, CDR2 SYDVKM. CDR3 sequence: CASSSLSGNQPQHF. The CDR3 DNA follows: TGTGCCAGCAGTTCCCTTTCCGGAAATCAGCCCCAGCATTTT.

The chain combines TRBV9 with TRBJ2-5; no clear D. This CDR3 is built from 15 residues. V lost 0 bases to trimming and J lost 2 bases, with 11 bases between them. CDR1 SGDLS and CDR2 YYNGEE come from the germline V gene. The CDR3 spells CASSVAPVHQETQYF. The DNA for the CDR3 is TGTGCCAGCAGCGTAGCTCCAGTCCATCAAGAGACCCAGTACTTC.

The V gene is TRBV10-1, the J gene TRBJ2-7; TRBD1 matches at 7 bases. With V trimmed by 7 bases and J by 6 bases, 12 bases remained unmatched. In germline, CDR1 is WNHNN, CDR2 SYGVQD (reference sequence). The CDR3 runs 14 residues. As DNA, the CDR3 is TGCGCCAGCACCCCGGGACAGTCGAAGGCCGAGCAGTACTTC. It yields the protein CASTPGQSKAEQYF.

This chain connects TRBV9 to TRBJ1-2; D may be TRBD1 (5 bases). The CDR3 totals 13 residues. V was clipped by 0 bases and J by 6 bases, with 9 bases between them. The germline CDR1 and CDR2 sequences are SGDLS and YYNGEE. In DNA, the CDR3 is TGTGCCAGCAGCGTAGGACAGTCCAATGGCTACACCTTC. The encoded protein is CASSVGQSNGYTF.

In DNA form, the CDR3 reads TGTGCCAGTAGTATACCCAGGGGTGGTGAAAAACTGTTTTTT. This translates into CASSIPRGGEKLFF. The chain recombines TRBV19 with TRBJ1-4, with D possibly matching TRBD1 (6 bases). Germline CDR1 and CDR2: LNHDA and SQIVND (reference sequence). With 2 bases removed from V and 7 bases from J, the gap between germline ends came to 11 bases. The CDR3 consists of 14 residues.

J is TRBJ2-7 and V is TRBV27; D could derive from TRBD1 or TRBD2 (5 bases each). The CDR3 totals 14 residues. In germline, CDR1 is MNHEY, CDR2 SMNVEV (reference sequence). Trimming took 3 bases from V and 5 from J, leaving 14 bases between them. The CDR3 spells CASSFAGRGNEQYF. CDR3 bases: TGTGCCAGCAGTTTTGCAGGGCGAGGGAACGAGCAGTACTTC.

The CDR3 sequence is CASKVAGGRTYNEQFF. The CDR3 bases are TGCGCCAGCAAGGTAGCGGGAGGGCGGACCTACAATGAGCAGTTCTTC. The chain recombines TRBV5-1 with TRBJ2-1; 11 nucleotides align to TRBD2. Germline CDR1 and CDR2: SGHRS and YFSETQ. Unmatched junction bases numbered 7, after V lost 6 bases and J lost 2 bases. This CDR3 has 16 amino acids.

This sequence joins TRBV11-2 and TRBJ2-2; D remains unclear. This CDR3 comprises 13 residues. The germline CDR1 and CDR2 sequences are SGHAT and FQNNGV. Trimming left V 1 base short and J 4 bases short, with 4 bases between. The CDR3 spells CASSLAGTGELFF. DNA for the CDR3: TGTGCCAGCAGCTTAGCCGGCACCGGGGAGCTGTTTTTT. The complete variable domain, with remaining parts taken from reference TRBV11-2 and TRBJ2-2, reads EAGVAQSPRYKIIEKRQSVAFWCNPISGHATLYWYQQILGQGPKLLIQFQNNGVVDDSQLPKDRFSAERLKGVDSTLKIQPAKLEDSAVYLCASSLAGTGELFFGEGSRLTVL.